The 28 T cell receptor beta chains below come from one sample, sequenced in a study of shared clonotypes between healthy human individuals. Libraries were prepared by immunoSEQ multiplex PCR; TCRdb keeps only in-frame clonotypes and omits some of them. The table includes roughly 2.5 million clones, more than 90% detected once. The sample comprised naive CD4+ T cells sorted from blood. Subset reported: CD45RA+ positively selected. These receptors came from a man aged 18 to 35 in good health.

This clone was detected only a few times. The chain combines TRBV6-5 with TRBJ1-1; D is unresolved. The V end lost 4 bases, the J end lost 1 base, and 10 bases lay between the germline ends. This CDR3 contains 14 residues. Germline CDR1 and CDR2: MNHEY and SVGAGI. The CDR3 DNA reads as TGTGCCAGCAGTTCCGATACCTGGAACACTGAAGCTTTCTTT. It is translated as CASSSDTWNTEAFF.

The gene calls are TRBV11-2 and TRBJ2-2, with D perhaps TRBD1 (6 bases). The CDR3 is 18 amino acids. Germline V gene lookup returns CDR1 SGHAT and CDR2 FQNNGV. With 0 bases removed from V and 0 bases from J, the gap between germline ends came to 14 bases. This CDR3 reads CASSLDQAAGANTGELFF. DNA for the CDR3: TGTGCCAGCAGCTTAGATCAGGCGGCAGGGGCGAACACCGGGGAGCTGTTTTTT.

This chain uses TRBV19 with TRBJ1-1; D is possibly TRBD1 (5 bases). V was cut by 7 bases and J by 2 bases, with 17 bases left in between. The CDR3 is made up of 15 amino acids. Germline V CDR1 and CDR2: LNHDA, SQIVND (reference sequence). CDR3 nucleotides: TGTGCCAGTACCCGGATCGGGGGTGGAAACACTGAAGCTTTCTTT. Its protein is CASTRIGGGNTEAFF.

As to this clone: The same CDR3 can be traced to other DNA sequences in this sample. This chain joins TRBV7-2 and TRBJ2-3; D may match TRBD1 or TRBD2 (6 bases each). The CDR3 covers 15 residues. The V end lost 1 base, the J end lost 0 bases, and 8 bases lay between the germline ends. The germline V gene has CDR1 SGHTA and CDR2 FQGNSA. CDR3 sequence reads: CASSLEGGSTDTQYF. CDR3 sequence (DNA): TGTGCCAGCAGCTTAGAAGGGGGGAGCACAGATACGCAGTATTTT.

Note on this clone: Other DNA sequences in the same sample also yield this CDR3. This sequence joins TRBV7-2 and TRBJ2-3; D ambiguous. This CDR3 has 15 residues. Trimming shortened V by 5 bases and J by 1 base, and 13 bases separated the two germline ends. Germline values: CDR1 SGHTA, CDR2 FQGNSA. Here the CDR3 reads CASSPRTPGTDTQYF. The CDR3 DNA reads TGTGCCAGCAGCCCGCGGACGCCGGGCACAGATACGCAGTATTTT.

This clone was picked up one time. Other DNA sequences in this sample translate to the same CDR3. This chain uses TRBV18 with TRBJ1-5, with a possible D match to TRBD1 (5 bases). Per germline, CDR1 KGHSH and CDR2 LQKENI. This CDR3 spans 13 amino acids. V was shortened by 5 bases and J by 5 bases, with 10 bases between the two germline ends. CDR3 sequence (DNA): TGTGCCAGCTCAGCAGACAGACATCAGCCCCAGCATTTT. It specifies CASSADRHQPQHF.

This clone was recorded once. The gene calls are TRBV30 and TRBJ2-1, with 12 bases identical to TRBD2. The germline V gene has CDR1 GTSNPN and CDR2 SVGIG (reference sequence). CDR3 length equals 13 residues. J gave up 14 bases and V 5 bases, and 10 bases lay outside the gene matches. CDR3 sequence (DNA): TGTGCCTGGGCCCCCCCTAGCGGGAGGGAGAAGTTCTTC. Protein: CAWAPPSGREKFF.

This chain connects TRBV19 to TRBJ1-2, with a possible D match to TRBD1 (5 bases). The CDR3 totals 13 residues. CDR1 LNHDA and CDR2 SQIVND come from the germline V gene (reference sequence). Trimming took 1 base from V and 8 from J, leaving 11 bases between them. For the CDR3, the DNA is TGTGCCAGTAGTATAGCCAGGGTAAGGGGCTACACCTTC. It codes for CASSIARVRGYTF.

In regard to this clone: Different DNA sequences within this sample yield the same CDR3. The rearrangement uses TRBV19 and TRBJ1-2; TRBD1 is a possible D gene (5 bases). The CDR3 has 12 amino acids. Germline V lookup: CDR1 LNHDA, CDR2 SQIVND (reference sequence). The V end was cut by 3 bases, the J end by 7 bases, with 9 bases between. In DNA form, the CDR3 reads TGTGCCAGTAGTATTGAGGGGCGTGGCTACACCTTC. Amino acid sequence: CASSIEGRGYTF.

The chain has TRBV28 and TRBJ1-4, with 12 bases fitting TRBD1. The CDR3 sequence is 16 residues long. V lost 6 bases, J lost 7 bases, and 9 bases stayed unmatched. From germline, CDR1 is MDHEN and CDR2 SYDVKM. CDR3 residues: CASSPPGQGAVEKLFF. The CDR3 DNA is TGTGCCAGCAGCCCCCCGGGACAGGGGGCTGTTGAAAAACTGTTTTTT.

The chain recombines TRBV28 with TRBJ1-2, with 7 bases matching TRBD1. Per germline, CDR1 MDHEN and CDR2 SYDVKM. V trimming: 1 base; J trimming: 4 bases; junction bases outside the gene matches: 6. CDR3 length equals 15 residues. The CDR3 bases are TGTGCCAGCAGTTTATATCAGGACAGGTTCTATGGCTACACCTTC. This sequence encodes CASSLYQDRFYGYTF.

This sequence joins TRBV4-1 and TRBJ1-1; a weak D match, TRBD1 (6 bases). The CDR3 has 14 amino acids. From germline, CDR1 is MGHRA and CDR2 YSYEKL. Between the trimmed V and J ends, which lost 5 bases and 3 bases, there was a span of 13 bases. CDR3 DNA: TGCGCCAGCAGCTTCTCTACAGGGCACACTGAAGCTTTCTTT. Its protein is CASSFSTGHTEAFF.

The CDR3 nucleotides read TGTGCCAGCAGCTTAGAACTTTCGGGGACCCAGTACTTC. Translation gives CASSLELSGTQYF. The rearrangement joins TRBV7-6 to TRBJ2-5, with D uncertain. The CDR3 covers 13 residues. The germline V gene has CDR1 SGHVS and CDR2 FNYEAQ. The germline V and J ends were trimmed by 1 base and 7 bases, with 10 bases remaining between them.

The chain links TRBV18 to TRBJ1-6, with 8 bases matching TRBD1. The CDR3 is made up of 15 amino acids. In germline, CDR1 is KGHSH, CDR2 LQKENI. The V gene end was trimmed by 5 bases and the J gene end by 10 bases; junction bases not matched to a gene: 10. The CDR3 sequence is CASSDYAGGGSPLHF. The CDR3 DNA follows: TGTGCCAGCTCAGATTACGCAGGGGGCGGCTCACCCCTCCACTTT.

The count of this clone is one. The chain has TRBV30 and TRBJ2-3; 8 bases align to TRBD2. Trimming took 5 bases from V and 7 from J; bases not matched to a gene: 8. CDR1 and CDR2 from the germline V gene are GTSNPN and SVGIG (reference sequence). There are 13 residues in the CDR3. CDR3 amino acids: CAWAGGFLNTQYF. CDR3 bases: TGTGCCTGGGCGGGGGGCTTTTTGAATACGCAGTATTTT.

The chain joins TRBV18 to TRBJ2-3; 7 bases are shared with TRBD1. V shed 4 bases, J shed 0 bases, and the junction held 7 bases outside the gene matches. Per germline, CDR1 KGHSH and CDR2 LQKENI. This CDR3 spans 16 amino acids. The CDR3, as DNA: TGTGCCAGCTCACGGTCCAGACAGGGAAGCACAGATACGCAGTATTTT. This sequence encodes CASSRSRQGSTDTQYF.

The CDR3 coding sequence is TGTGCCTGCGGAGGACAGGGTTTTCCCAATGAAAAACTGTTTTTT. Its translation: CACGGQGFPNEKLFF. The V call is TRBV30, the J call TRBJ1-4, with 8 bases matching TRBD1. The CDR3 sequence is 15 residues long. The J segment lost 5 bases and the V segment lost 6 bases, leaving 11 bases of the junction unmatched. From germline, CDR1 is GTSNPN and CDR2 SVGIG (reference sequence).

The chain combines TRBV10-1 with TRBJ1-1; possible D gene TRBD1, 6 bases. The length of the CDR3 is 14 residues. Looked up from germline, CDR1 is WNHNN and CDR2 is SYGVQD (reference sequence). Trimming shortened V by 2 bases and J by 5 bases, and 12 bases separated the two germline ends. The CDR3 here is CASSEGGLGTEAFF. In DNA form, the CDR3 reads TGCGCCAGCAGTGAGGGGGGCCTAGGGACTGAAGCTTTCTTT.

The rearrangement uses TRBV29-1 and TRBJ2-3; D ambiguous. V was cut by 7 bases and J by 0 bases, with 8 bases left in between. This CDR3 spans 12 amino acids. Germline CDR1 SQVTM, CDR2 ANQGSEA. The CDR3 DNA reads TGCAGCGCCCAGCCTAGCACAGATACGCAGTATTTT. Its translation: CSAQPSTDTQYF.

This clone was observed once. This sequence joins TRBV10-2 and TRBJ2-2; D call uncertain. The V and J ends lost 10 bases and 5 bases respectively, with 20 bases between them. This CDR3 has 15 amino acids. CDR1 is WSHSY and CDR2 is SAAADI in the germline V gene. CDR3 bases: TGCGCCACCCGGTTCTCGACGGATTCTACCGGGGAGCTGTTTTTT. Translating it yields CATRFSTDSTGELFF.

This clone appeared a single time. V and J are TRBV5-4 and TRBJ1-4; D not certain. The CDR3 sequence is 14 residues long. Trimming took off 3 bases at V and 4 bases at J, with 10 bases between the two ends. The V gene's germline CDR1 is SGHNT and CDR2 YYREEE (reference sequence). CDR3 DNA: TGTGCCAGCAGCTCGGACCGATATAATGAAAAACTGTTTTTT. It encodes CASSSDRYNEKLFF.

A single count supports this clone. The chain is built from TRBV28 and TRBJ1-1; tentatively, D is TRBD1 (5 bases). Trimming pared 7 bases from V and 4 bases from J, leaving 19 bases between. This CDR3 contains 15 residues. CDR1 MDHEN and CDR2 SYDVKM come from the germline V gene. CDR3 coding DNA: TGTGCCAGCATTACCGACAGCAACGGGGTCACTGAAGCTTTCTTT. It specifies CASITDSNGVTEAFF.

Concerning this clone: Within the sample, other DNA sequences also encode this same CDR3. The rearrangement links TRBV5-1 to TRBJ1-2, with TRBD1 identical over 11 bases. Per germline, CDR1 SGHRS and CDR2 YFSETQ. The CDR3 is 15 residues long. The J segment lost 7 bases and the V segment lost 4 bases, leaving 9 bases of the junction unmatched. The CDR3 nucleotides read TGCGCCAGCAGCCTCGGACAGGGGGCGCAGGGTGGCTACACCTTC. As protein: CASSLGQGAQGGYTF.

The J gene is TRBJ2-5, the V gene TRBV28; D gene uncertain. Germline CDR1 MDHEN, CDR2 SYDVKM. The V gene lost 8 bases and the J gene lost 5 bases, with 21 bases spanning the gap. CDR3 size: 15 residues. The CDR3 DNA follows: TGTGCCAGCGGTAAATCGAGCTTCCCTGTGGAGACCCAGTACTTC. It yields the protein CASGKSSFPVETQYF. The full variable domain, in which reference TRBV28 and TRBJ2-5 provide the parts outside the CDR3, is DVKVTQSSRYLVKRTGEKVFLECVQDMDHENMFWYRQDPGLGLRLIYFSYDVKMKEKGDIPEGYSVSREKKERFSLILESASTNQTSMYLCASGKSSFPVETQYFGPGTRLLVL.

The chain links TRBV6-5 to TRBJ2-7; D not certain. There are 14 residues in the CDR3. Germline-derived CDR1 and CDR2 are MNHEY and SVGAGI. V lost 2 bases, J lost 0 bases, and 8 bases lay in between. CDR3 nucleotide sequence: TGTGCCAGCAGTTACGACTGGAGCTCCTACGAGCAGTACTTC. Translation gives CASSYDWSSYEQYF.

The J gene is TRBJ1-6, the V gene TRBV9; D is undetermined. With 0 bases removed from V and 10 bases from J, the gap between germline ends came to 11 bases. CDR3 size: 14 residues. CDR1 is SGDLS, CDR2 YYNGEE, per germline. Here the CDR3 reads CASSVATVGSPLHF. CDR3 nucleotides: TGTGCCAGCAGCGTAGCTACAGTGGGATCACCCCTCCACTTT.

The chain uses TRBV28 and TRBJ1-6; 7 nucleotides line up with TRBD1. CDR3 length equals 14 residues. CDR1 is MDHEN, CDR2 SYDVKM, per germline. V shed 6 bases, J shed 10 bases, and the junction held 9 bases outside the gene matches. CDR3 nucleotides: TGTGCCAGCAGAAACCCCCAGGGGGGGTCACCCCTCCACTTT. Protein sequence: CASRNPQGGSPLHF.

The chain couples TRBV18 to TRBJ2-1; TRBD2 agrees at 8 bases. CDR3 size: 15 residues. V shed 1 base and J 3 bases; nucleotides not matched to a gene: 2. Per the germline V gene, CDR1 is KGHSH and CDR2 is LQKENI. CDR3 in DNA: TGTGCCAGCTCACCACTCGGGGGGGACTACAATGAGCAGTTCTTC. Encoded protein: CASSPLGGDYNEQFF.